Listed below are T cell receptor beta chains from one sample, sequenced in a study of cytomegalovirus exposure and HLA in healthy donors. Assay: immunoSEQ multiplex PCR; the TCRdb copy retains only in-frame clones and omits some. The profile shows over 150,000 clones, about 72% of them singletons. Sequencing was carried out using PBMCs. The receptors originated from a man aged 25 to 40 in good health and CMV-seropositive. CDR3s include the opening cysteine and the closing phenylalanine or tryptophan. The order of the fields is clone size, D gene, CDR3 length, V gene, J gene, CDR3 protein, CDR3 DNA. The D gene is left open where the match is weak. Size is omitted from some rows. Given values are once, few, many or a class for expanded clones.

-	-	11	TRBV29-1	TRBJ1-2	CSGREDYGYTF	TGCAGCGGCCGAGAGGACTATGGCTACACCTTC
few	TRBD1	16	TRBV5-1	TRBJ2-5	CASSLGSGGWQETQYF	TGCGCCAGCAGCTTGGGTTCAGGGGGTTGGCAAGAGACCCAGTACTTC
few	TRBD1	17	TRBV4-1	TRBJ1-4	CASSQDPGQGVGEKLFF	TGCGCCAGCAGCCAAGATCCGGGACAGGGGGTAGGCGAAAAACTGTTTTTT
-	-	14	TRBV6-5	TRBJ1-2	CASSSSWGRDGYTF	TGTGCCAGCAGTTCCAGCTGGGGGCGCGATGGCTACACCTTC
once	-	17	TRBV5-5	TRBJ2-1	CASSRMSGSSLYNEQFF	TGTGCCAGCAGCCGAATGTCGGGATCGTCCCTCTACAATGAGCAGTTCTTC
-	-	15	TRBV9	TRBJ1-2	CASSSGSEPNYGYTF	TGTGCCAGCAGCTCAGGGTCAGAGCCTAACTATGGCTACACCTTC
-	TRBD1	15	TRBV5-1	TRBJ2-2	CASSFGDRDTGELFF	TGCGCCAGCAGCTTTGGGGACAGGGACACCGGGGAGCTGTTTTTT
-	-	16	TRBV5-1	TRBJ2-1	CASSLAEGGGARLQFF	TGCGCCAGCAGCTTGGCCGAGGGAGGGGGGGCGCGTTTGCAGTTCTTC
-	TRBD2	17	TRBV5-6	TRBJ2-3	CASSLKPLAGADDTQYF	TGTGCCAGCAGCTTAAAGCCACTAGCGGGGGCTGACGATACGCAGTATTTT
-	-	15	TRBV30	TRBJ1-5	CASSGGRVSNQPQHF	TGTGCCTCGTCGGGGGGCCGCGTGAGCAATCAGCCCCAGCATTTT
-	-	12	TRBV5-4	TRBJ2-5	CASTRINLTQYF	TGTGCCAGCACTAGGATTAATCTGACCCAGTACTTC